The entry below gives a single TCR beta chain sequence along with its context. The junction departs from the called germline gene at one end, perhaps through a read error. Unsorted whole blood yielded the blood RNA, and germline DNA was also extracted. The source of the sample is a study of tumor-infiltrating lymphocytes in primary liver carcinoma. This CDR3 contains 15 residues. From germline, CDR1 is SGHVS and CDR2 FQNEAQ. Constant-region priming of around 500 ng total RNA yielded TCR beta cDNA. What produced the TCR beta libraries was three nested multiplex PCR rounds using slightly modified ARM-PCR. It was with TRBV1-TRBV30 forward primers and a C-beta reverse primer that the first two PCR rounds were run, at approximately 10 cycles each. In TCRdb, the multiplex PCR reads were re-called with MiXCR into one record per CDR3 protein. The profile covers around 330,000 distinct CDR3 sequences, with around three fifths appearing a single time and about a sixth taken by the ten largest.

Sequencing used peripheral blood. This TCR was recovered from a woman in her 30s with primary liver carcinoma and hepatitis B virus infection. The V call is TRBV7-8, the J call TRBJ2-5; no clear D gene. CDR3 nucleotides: TGTGCCTGCAGCCGGGTTAACGGACGTCAAGAGACCCAGTACTTC. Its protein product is CACSRVNGRQETQYF.